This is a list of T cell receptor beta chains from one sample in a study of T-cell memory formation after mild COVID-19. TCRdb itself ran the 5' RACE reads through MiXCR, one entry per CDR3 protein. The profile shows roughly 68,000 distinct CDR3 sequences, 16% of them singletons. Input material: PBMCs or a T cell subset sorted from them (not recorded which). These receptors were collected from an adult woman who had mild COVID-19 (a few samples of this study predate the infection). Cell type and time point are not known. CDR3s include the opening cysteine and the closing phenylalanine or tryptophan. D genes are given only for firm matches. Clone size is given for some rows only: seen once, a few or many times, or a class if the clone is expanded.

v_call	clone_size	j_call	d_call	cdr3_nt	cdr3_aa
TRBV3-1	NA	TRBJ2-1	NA	TGTGCCAGCAGCCGGTCCCAGTGGGGCTCCTACAATGAGCAGTTCTTC	CASSRSQWGSYNEQFF
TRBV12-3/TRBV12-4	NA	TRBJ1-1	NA	TGTGCCAGCAGTCTAACAGTGAACACTGAAGCTTTCTTT	CASSLTVNTEAFF
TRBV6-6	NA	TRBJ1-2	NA	TGTGCCAGCGGCCCTTTGGAGGGCTACACCTTC	CASGPLEGYTF
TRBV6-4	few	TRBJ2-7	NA	TGTGCCAGCAAATTGGGAGCCCGTTTGGACGAGCAGTACTTC	CASKLGARLDEQYF
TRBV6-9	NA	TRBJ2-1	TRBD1	TGTGCCAGCAGTGGACAGGGGGGTTTCAGCGAGCAGTTCTTC	CASSGQGGFSEQFF
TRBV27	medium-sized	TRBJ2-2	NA	TGTGCCAGCAGTTTAGCGAACACCGGGGAGCTGTTTTTT	CASSLANTGELFF
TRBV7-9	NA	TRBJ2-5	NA	TGTGCCAGCAGCTCCCCTCTGTACCAAGAGACCCAGTACTTC	CASSSPLYQETQYF
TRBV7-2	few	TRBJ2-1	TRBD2	TGTGCCAGCAGCTTAGTGGCGATCTGGACTAGCGGGAGGAATGAGCAGTTCTTC	CASSLVAIWTSGRNEQFF
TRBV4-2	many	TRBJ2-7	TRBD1	TGTGCCAGCAGCCCCGGGACAGGGGCCTACGAGCAGTACTTC	CASSPGTGAYEQYF
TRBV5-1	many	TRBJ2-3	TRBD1	TGCGCCAGCAGCCGTACCGGGACAGGATGGGGGGATACGCAGTATTTT	CASSRTGTGWGDTQYF
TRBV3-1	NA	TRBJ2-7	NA	TGTGCCAGCAGCCAAGAGGGGGGTGAATACGAGCAGTACTTC	CASSQEGGEYEQYF
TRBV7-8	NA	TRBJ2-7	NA	TGTGCCAGCAGCCCCCGTTTTGGGGGCTACGAGCAGTACTTC	CASSPRFGGYEQYF
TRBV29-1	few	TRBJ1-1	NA	TGCAGCGTTGAAGATTGGGGTCTGAACACTGAAGCTTTCTTT	CSVEDWGLNTEAFF
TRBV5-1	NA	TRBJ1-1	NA	TGCGCCAGCAGCTTTGGGGTAGGGACTGAAGCTTTCTTT	CASSFGVGTEAFF
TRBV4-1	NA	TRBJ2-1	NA	TGCGCCAGCAGCCAAACCTCTACTATGGTAGCTGAGCAGTTCTTC	CASSQTSTMVAEQFF
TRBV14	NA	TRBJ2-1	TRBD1	TGTGCCAGCAGGCAACAGGGGGCCCTCTTTGACAATGAGCAGTTCTTC	CASRQQGALFDNEQFF
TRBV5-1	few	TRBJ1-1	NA	TGCGCCAGCAGCTTTCTTGGGCCGAGGGAACCCACTGAAGCTTTCTTT	CASSFLGPREPTEAFF
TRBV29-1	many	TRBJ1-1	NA	TGCAGCGTTGGATTCAGCCCGATGAACACTGAAGCTTTCTTT	CSVGFSPMNTEAFF
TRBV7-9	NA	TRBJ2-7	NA	TGTGCCAGCAGCTTAGTTTCGGGGGCGGACGAGCAGTACTTC	CASSLVSGADEQYF
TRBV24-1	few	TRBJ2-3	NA	TGTGCCACCAGTGACCCCCGGGACGGGAACACAGATACGCAGTATTTT	CATSDPRDGNTDTQYF
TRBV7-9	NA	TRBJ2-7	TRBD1	TGTGCCAGCAGCCCCCCCCGACAGGGGGTAGAGCAGTACTTC	CASSPPRQGVEQYF
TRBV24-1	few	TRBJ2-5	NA	TGTGCCACCAGTAATCCCAGCCAAGAGACCCAGTACTTC	CATSNPSQETQYF
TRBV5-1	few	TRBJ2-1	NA	TGCGCCAGCAGCTTGGGAGGGGCCGGGGCTTATGAGCAGTTCTTC	CASSLGGAGAYEQFF
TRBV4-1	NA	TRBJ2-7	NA	TGCGCCAGCAGCCGCGCAGTCGACTTCGAGCAGTACTTC	CASSRAVDFEQYF
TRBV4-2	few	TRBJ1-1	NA	TGTGCCAGCAGCCAAGCAGTGAACACTGAAGCTTTCTTT	CASSQAVNTEAFF
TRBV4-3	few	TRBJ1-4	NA	TGCGCCAGCAGCCAATTCTCGAATGAAAAACTGTTTTTT	CASSQFSNEKLFF
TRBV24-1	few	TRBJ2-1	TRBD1	TGTGCCACCAGTGATCACCCCGGGACAGGGGGCTCGGATGAGCAGTTCTTC	CATSDHPGTGGSDEQFF
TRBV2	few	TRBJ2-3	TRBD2	TGTGCCAGCAGTAAGGGACTAGCGGACTCGGGGGCTGTTGGCACGCAGTATTTT	CASSKGLADSGAVGTQYF
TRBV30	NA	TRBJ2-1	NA	TGTGCCTGGAGTGCCGAGGCGGGATTCGTGTTAGAGCAGTTCTTC	CAWSAEAGFVLEQFF
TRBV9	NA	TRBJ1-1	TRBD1	TGTGCCAGCAGCGGCGGGACAGGGAAGAACACTGAAGCTTTCTTT	CASSGGTGKNTEAFF
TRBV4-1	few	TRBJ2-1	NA	TGCGCCAGCAGCCAAGAAGGGGGAGGGAACAATGAGCAGTTCTTC	CASSQEGGGNNEQFF
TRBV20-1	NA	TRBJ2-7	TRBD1	TGCAGTGCTAGAGACACCAACAGGGGGCTTGACTACGAGCAGTACTTC	CSARDTNRGLDYEQYF
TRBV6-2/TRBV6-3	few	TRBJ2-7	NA	TGTGCCAGCAGTTACGACCCCAGCTCCTACGAGCAGTACTTC	CASSYDPSSYEQYF
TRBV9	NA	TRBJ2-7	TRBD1	TGTGCCAGCAGCCCAAGAGGACAGGCGACCTCCTACGAGCAGTACTTC	CASSPRGQATSYEQYF
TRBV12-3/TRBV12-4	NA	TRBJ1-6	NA	TGTGCCAGCAGGGAGAGTAGTTCCCTCCACTTT	CASRESSSLHF
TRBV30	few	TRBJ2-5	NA	TGTGCCTGGACTCGGGGGACGATCGGAGAGACCCAGTACTTC	CAWTRGTIGETQYF
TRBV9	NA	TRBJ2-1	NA	TGTGCCAGCAGCCCACCCATCAGAGACGATGAGCAGTTCTTC	CASSPPIRDDEQFF
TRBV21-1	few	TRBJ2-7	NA	TGTGCCAGCAGCAAGGGCAAGGGGCCACCCTACGAGCAGTACTTC	CASSKGKGPPYEQYF
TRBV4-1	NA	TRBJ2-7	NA	TGCGCCAGCAGCCCCGAGGGTAGGGACTCCCGATACGAGCAGTACTTC	CASSPEGRDSRYEQYF
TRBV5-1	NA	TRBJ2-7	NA	TGCGCCAGCACCGACCGGGACCTCTCCTACTACGAGCAGTACTTC	CASTDRDLSYYEQYF
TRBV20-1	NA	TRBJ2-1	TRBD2	TGCAGTGCTAGAGATACAATCGGGGGGAGCTCCTACAATGAGCAGTTCTTC	CSARDTIGGSSYNEQFF
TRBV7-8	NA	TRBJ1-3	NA	TGTGCCAGCAGCTTAGCGGCTACCCTTCGGGTGTCTGGAAACACCATATATTTT	CASSLAATLRVSGNTIYF
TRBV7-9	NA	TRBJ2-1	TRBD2	TGTGCCAGCAGCTTATCATGGATGACTGGGACTAGCGGATCTTCCTACAATGAGCAGTTCTTC	CASSLSWMTGTSGSSYNEQFF
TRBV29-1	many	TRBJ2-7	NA	TGCAGCGTGTCACAAGACTACGAGCAGTACTTC	CSVSQDYEQYF
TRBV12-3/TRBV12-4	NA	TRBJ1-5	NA	TGTGCCAGCCGGCGGGACACTGATCAGCCCCAGCATTTT	CASRRDTDQPQHF
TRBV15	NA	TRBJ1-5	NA	TGTGCCACCAGCAGAGATAGGGGAGGAGGAAATCAGCCCCAGCATTTT	CATSRDRGGGNQPQHF
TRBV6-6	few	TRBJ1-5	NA	TGTGCCAGCAGTTACTCGCCAGGGGATAGCAATCAGCCCCAGCATTTT	CASSYSPGDSNQPQHF
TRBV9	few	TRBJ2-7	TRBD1	TGTGCCAGCAGCGTAGCCGGAACAGGGGGCAGTGAGCAGTACTTC	CASSVAGTGGSEQYF
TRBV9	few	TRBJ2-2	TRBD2	TGTGCCAGCAGCGTAGATCGGACTAGCGGGGATACCGGGGAGCTGTTTTTT	CASSVDRTSGDTGELFF
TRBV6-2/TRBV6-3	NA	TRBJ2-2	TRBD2	TGTGCCAGCAGTTTGAGACTAGCGGTCGGGAATCCCCAAAACACCGGGGAGCTGTTTTTT	CASSLRLAVGNPQNTGELFF
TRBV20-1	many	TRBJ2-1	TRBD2	TGCAGTGCTAGAGATCAGGGACTAGCCTTCGATGAGCAGTTCTTC	CSARDQGLAFDEQFF